The sequence of this T cell receptor (beta chain) was determined in a study of T cells in Graves' hyperthyroidism and ophthalmopathy. RNA transcripts provided the source from which TCR beta CDR3 regions were amplified. Carried out on the TCR CDR3, a first-round RT-PCR used the HTBI primer set. TCRdb processed the multiplex PCR reads anew with MiXCR; each CDR3 protein has one entry. Of about 300,000 distinct CDR3 sequences in the sample, roughly an eighth were seen once. Many counts were recorded for this clonotype. Its antigen is as yet unknown. The study's findings and limits: From stable hyperthyroidism, ophthalmopathy was separated by a 13 V-J model.

This CDR3 region has 14 residues. Germline V lookup: CDR1 SGHTA, CDR2 FQGTGA. V shed 2 bases and J shed 4 bases, with 11 bases lying between them. This receptor was obtained from a woman aged 40 to 50 with Graves' hyperthyroidism. The chain links TRBV7-3 to TRBJ1-1; a possible D gene is TRBD1 (5 bases). The specimen sequenced was blood. This chain's CDR3 is CASSLAGRGTEAFF. For the CDR3, the DNA is TGTGCCAGCAGCTTAGCAGGGAGGGGCACTGAAGCTTTCTTT.